This T cell receptor beta chain came from a study of blood T cell repertoires in COVID-19. Germline CDR1 reads MNHEY; CDR2 reads SVGAGI. The CDR3 consists of 14 residues. V lost 6 bases and J lost 7; bases outside the gene matches: 5. Sequencing was performed with immunoSEQ multiplex PCR; in TCRdb, only in-frame clones are kept and a portion is missing. The top ten hold around 0.64% of the sample, which has 500,000 or so clones, around 90% seen once. Assignment of participants to cohorts was predicated upon participant-reported clinical history. The V call is TRBV6-5, the J call TRBJ1-6; 8 bases match TRBD1. This sequence was found in a woman between 18 and 30 years old who had recovered from COVID-19. The sequenced material came from PBMCs or T cells enriched from blood (not recorded which). This CDR3 is CASSFDRGNSPLHF. In nucleotides, the CDR3 is TGTGCCAGCAGCTTCGACAGGGGAAATTCACCCCTCCACTTT.